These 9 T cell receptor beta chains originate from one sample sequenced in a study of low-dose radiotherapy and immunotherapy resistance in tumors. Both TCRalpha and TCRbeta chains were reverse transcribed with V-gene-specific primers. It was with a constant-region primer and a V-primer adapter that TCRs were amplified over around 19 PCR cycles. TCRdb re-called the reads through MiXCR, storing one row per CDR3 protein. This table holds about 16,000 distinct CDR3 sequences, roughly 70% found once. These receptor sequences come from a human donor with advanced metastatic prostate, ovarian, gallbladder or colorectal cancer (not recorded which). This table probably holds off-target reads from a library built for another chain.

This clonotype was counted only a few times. The CDR3 protein is CASSSLRGGPASNQPQHF. CDR3 bases: TGTGCCAGCAGCTCGTTAAGAGGGGGCCCCGCGAGCAATCAGCCCCAGCATTTT. The chain is built from TRBV28 and TRBJ1-5, with 7 bases aligning to TRBD1. The CDR3 consists of 18 residues. The ends lost 6 bases at V and 1 base at J; junction bases unmatched: 15. Germline V gene data show CDR1 as MDHEN and CDR2 as SYDVKM.

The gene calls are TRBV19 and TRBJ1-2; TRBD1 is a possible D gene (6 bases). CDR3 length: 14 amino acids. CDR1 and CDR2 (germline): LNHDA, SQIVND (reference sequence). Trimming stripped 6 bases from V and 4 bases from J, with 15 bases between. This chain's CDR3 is CASSSQGVAYGYTF. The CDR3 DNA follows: TGTGCCAGTAGCTCACAGGGCGTCGCCTATGGCTACACCTTC.

CDR3 bases: TGTGCCAGCAGTCCCACAGGGGCCTACGAGCAGTACTTC. Protein sequence: CASSPTGAYEQYF. The chain is built from TRBV2 and TRBJ2-7, with 7 bases lining up with TRBD1. The CDR3 sequence is 13 residues long. Per the germline V gene, CDR1 is SNHLY and CDR2 is FYNNEI. With V trimmed by 5 bases and J by 2 bases, 3 bases remained unmatched.

This chain's CDR3 is CSAVDAGANVLTF. CDR3 DNA sequence: TGCAGTGCTGTGGACGCTGGGGCCAACGTCCTGACTTTC. The chain carries TRBV20-1 and TRBJ2-6; D unclear. Germline V gene sequence: CDR1 DFQATT, CDR2 SNEGSKA (reference sequence). CDR3 length: 13 amino acids. Trimming removed 5 bases from V and 2 bases from J, with 7 bases in between.

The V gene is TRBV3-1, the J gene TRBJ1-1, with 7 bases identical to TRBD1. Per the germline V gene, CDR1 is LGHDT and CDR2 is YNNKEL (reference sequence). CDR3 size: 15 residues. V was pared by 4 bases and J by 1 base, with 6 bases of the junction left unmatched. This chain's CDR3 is CASSRRTGANTEAFF. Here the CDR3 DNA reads TGTGCCAGCAGCCGCCGCACAGGGGCGAACACTGAAGCTTTCTTT.

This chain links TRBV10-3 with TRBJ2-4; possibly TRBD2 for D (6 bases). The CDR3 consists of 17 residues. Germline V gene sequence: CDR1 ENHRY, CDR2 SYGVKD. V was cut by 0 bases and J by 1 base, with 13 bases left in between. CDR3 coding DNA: TGTGCCATCAGTGAGTCGACCGGGGGTAGGGCCAAAAACATTCAGTACTTC. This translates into CAISESTGGRAKNIQYF.

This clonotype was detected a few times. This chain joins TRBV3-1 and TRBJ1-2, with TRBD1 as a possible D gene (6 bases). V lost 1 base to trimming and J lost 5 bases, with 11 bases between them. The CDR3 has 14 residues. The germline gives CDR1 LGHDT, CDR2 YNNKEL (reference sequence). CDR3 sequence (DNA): TGTGCCAGCAGCCAAGTTCAGGGGAAGTATGGCTACACCTTC. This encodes CASSQVQGKYGYTF.

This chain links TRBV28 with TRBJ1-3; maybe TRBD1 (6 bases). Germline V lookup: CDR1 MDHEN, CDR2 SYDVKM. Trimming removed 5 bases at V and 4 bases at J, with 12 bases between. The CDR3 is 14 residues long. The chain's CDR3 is CASSITGYGNTIYF. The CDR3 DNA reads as TGTGCCAGCAGTATAACAGGGTACGGAAACACCATATATTTT.

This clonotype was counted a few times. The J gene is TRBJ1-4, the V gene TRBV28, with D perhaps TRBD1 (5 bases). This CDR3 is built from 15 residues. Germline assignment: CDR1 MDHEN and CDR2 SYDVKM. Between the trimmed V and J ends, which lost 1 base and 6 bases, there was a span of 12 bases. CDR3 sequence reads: CASSLLTGGDEKLFF. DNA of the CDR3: TGTGCCAGCAGTTTATTGACGGGGGGAGATGAAAAACTGTTTTTT.